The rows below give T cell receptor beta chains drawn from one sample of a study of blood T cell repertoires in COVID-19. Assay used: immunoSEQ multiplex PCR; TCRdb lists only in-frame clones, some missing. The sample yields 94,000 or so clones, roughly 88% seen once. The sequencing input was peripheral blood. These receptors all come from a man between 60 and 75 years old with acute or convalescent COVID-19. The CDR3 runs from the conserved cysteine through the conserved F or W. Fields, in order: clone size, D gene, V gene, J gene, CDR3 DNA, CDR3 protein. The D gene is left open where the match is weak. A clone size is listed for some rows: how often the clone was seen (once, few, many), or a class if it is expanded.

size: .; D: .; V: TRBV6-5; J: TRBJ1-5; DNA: TGTGCCAGCAGTTTCTCATCAGGCTCAGGTCAGCCCCAGCATTTT; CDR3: CASSFSSGSGQPQHF
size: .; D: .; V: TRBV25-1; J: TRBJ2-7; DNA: TGTGCCAGCAGCAACCAGGGCTCCTACGAGCAGTACTTC; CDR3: CASSNQGSYEQYF
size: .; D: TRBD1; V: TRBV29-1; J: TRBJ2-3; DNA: TGCAGCGGAACACAGGGGGCCACAGATACGCAGTATTTT; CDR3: CSGTQGATDTQYF
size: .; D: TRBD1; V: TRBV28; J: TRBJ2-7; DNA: TGTGCCACCCGCTCGACAGGGAACGAGCAGTACTTC; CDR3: CATRSTGNEQYF
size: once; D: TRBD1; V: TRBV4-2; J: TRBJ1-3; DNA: TGTGCCAGCAGCCAAGACAGAGCCTCCGGGACAGGTGGAAACACCATATATTTT; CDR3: CASSQDRASGTGGNTIYF
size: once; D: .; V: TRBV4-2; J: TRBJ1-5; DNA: TGTGCCAGCAGCCAAGACCGACAAAGCAATCAGCCCCAGCATTTT; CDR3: CASSQDRQSNQPQHF
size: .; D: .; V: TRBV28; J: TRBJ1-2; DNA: TGTGCCAGCAGTCCCACCCCGGGATTCTATGGCTACACCTTC; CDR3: CASSPTPGFYGYTF
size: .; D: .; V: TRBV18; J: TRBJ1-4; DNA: TGTGCCAGCTATCAGGGGCCAAGTGAAAAACTGTTTTTT; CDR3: CASYQGPSEKLFF
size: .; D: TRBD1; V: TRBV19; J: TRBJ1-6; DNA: TGTGCCAGTAGTACTGGACAGGGTAGCTCCTATAATTCACCCCTCCACTTT; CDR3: CASSTGQGSSYNSPLHF
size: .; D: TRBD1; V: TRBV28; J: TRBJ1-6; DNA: TGTGCCAGCAGCTCCTCCGGGACAGGGTTGAGGCATAATTCACCCCTCCACTTT; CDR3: CASSSSGTGLRHNSPLHF
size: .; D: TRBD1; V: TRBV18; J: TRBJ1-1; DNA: TGTGCCAGCTCACCCCAGGGGGCGGGTACTGAAGCTTTCTTT; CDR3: CASSPQGAGTEAFF
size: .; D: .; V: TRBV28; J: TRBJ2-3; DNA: TGTGCCAGCCCCCCCCGGAACAGTTTCACAGATACGCAGTATTTT; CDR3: CASPPRNSFTDTQYF
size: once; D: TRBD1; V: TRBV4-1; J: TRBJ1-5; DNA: TGCGCCAGCAGCCAAGGTGTGGGACAGGGAGGACAGCCCCAGCATTTT; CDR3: CASSQGVGQGGQPQHF
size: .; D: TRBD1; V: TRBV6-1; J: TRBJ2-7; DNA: TGTGCCAGCAGTGATGGACAGGTCTTTAGGGAGCAGTACTTC; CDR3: CASSDGQVFREQYF
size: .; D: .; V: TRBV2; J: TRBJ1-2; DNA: TGTGCCAGCAGCGAAATGGGGCAGGGGCGAGGCTATGGCTACACCTTC; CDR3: CASSEMGQGRGYGYTF
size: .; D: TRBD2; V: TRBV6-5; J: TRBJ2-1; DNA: TGTGCCAGCAGCCCGGGGGGGCCCACCTACAATGAGCAGTTCTTC; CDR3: CASSPGGPTYNEQFF
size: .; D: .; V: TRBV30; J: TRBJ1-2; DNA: TGTGCCTGGAGTGCCCCAGGCTGGGTGGCGGGCTACACCTTC; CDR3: CAWSAPGWVAGYTF
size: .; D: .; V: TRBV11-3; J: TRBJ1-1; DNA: TGTGCCAGCAGTCCCAACCTCGGACAAGAAGCTTTCTTT; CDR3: CASSPNLGQEAFF
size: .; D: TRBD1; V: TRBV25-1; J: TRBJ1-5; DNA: TGTGCCAGCGGGGACAGTTATAGCAATCAGCCCCAGCATTTT; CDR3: CASGDSYSNQPQHF
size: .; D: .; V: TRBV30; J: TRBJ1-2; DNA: TGTGCCTGGAGTGTACTAGGGCCCGGCTACACCTTC; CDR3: CAWSVLGPGYTF
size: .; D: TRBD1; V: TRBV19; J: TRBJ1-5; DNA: TGTGCCAGTAGTATAGCTGGCAGGGGGCGAGGTAGCAATCAGCCCCAGCATTTT; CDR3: CASSIAGRGRGSNQPQHF
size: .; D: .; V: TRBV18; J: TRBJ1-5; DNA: TGTGCCAGCTCACCACCGTTGTCCGGGAATGTGAATCAGCCCCAGCATTTT; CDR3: CASSPPLSGNVNQPQHF
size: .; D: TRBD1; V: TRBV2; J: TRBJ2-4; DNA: TGTGCCAGCAGCAGGGACAGGGAGGCCAAAAACATTCAGTACTTC; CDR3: CASSRDREAKNIQYF
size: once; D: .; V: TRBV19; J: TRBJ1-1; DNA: TGTGCCAGTAGTATAAAAGGACAGCCCTACACTGAAGCTTTCTTT; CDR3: CASSIKGQPYTEAFF
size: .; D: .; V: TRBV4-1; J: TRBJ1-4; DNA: TGCGCCAGCAGCCAAGATCGAGGGGGAACTAATGAAAAACTGTTTTTT; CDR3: CASSQDRGGTNEKLFF
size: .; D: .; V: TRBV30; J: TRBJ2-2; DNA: TGTGCCTCTCGGGCGGGGTACACCGGGGAGCTGTTTTTT; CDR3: CASRAGYTGELFF
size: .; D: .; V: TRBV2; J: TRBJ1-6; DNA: TGTGCCAGCAGTTTGAGCTCCTATAATTCACCCCTCCACTTT; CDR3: CASSLSSYNSPLHF
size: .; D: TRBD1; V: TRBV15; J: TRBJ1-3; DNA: TGTGCCTCTGGACAGGCCGTAGGGGGAAACACCATATATTTT; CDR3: CASGQAVGGNTIYF
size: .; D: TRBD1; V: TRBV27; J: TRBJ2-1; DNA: TGTGCCAGCAGTCTCTGGACAGGGAACAATGAGCAGTTCTTC; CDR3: CASSLWTGNNEQFF